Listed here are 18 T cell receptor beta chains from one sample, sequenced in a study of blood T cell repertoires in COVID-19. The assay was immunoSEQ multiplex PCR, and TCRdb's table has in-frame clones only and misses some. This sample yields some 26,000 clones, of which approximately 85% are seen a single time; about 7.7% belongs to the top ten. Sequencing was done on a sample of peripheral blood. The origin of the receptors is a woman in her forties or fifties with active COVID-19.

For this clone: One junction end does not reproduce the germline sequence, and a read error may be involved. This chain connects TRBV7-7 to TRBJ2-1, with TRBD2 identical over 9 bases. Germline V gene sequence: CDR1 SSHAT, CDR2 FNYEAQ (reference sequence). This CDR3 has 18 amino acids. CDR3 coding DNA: TGTGCTAGCACCCACGCCGGGATGTTGGAGCGGGAGGAAATTGAGCAGTTCTTC. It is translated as CASTHAGMLEREEIEQFF.

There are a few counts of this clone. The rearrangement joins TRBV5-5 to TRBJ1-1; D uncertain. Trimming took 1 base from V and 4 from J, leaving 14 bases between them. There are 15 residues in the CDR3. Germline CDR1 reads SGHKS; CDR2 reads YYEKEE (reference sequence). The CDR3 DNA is TGTGCCAGCAGCTTGCTGGTAGTTGCAGGCACTGAAGCTTTCTTT. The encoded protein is CASSLLVVAGTEAFF.

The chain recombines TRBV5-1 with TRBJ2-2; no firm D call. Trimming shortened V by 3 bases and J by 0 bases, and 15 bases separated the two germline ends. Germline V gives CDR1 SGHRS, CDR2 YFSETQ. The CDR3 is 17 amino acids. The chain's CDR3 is CASSSRVTNANTGELFF. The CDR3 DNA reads TGCGCCAGCAGCTCGCGCGTTACCAACGCGAACACCGGGGAGCTGTTTTTT.

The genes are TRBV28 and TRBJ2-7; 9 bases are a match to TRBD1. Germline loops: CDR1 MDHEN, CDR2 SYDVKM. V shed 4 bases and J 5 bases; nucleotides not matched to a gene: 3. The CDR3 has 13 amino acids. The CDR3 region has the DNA TGTGCCAGCAGTTACACAGGGGGCGACGAGCAGTACTTC. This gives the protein CASSYTGGDEQYF. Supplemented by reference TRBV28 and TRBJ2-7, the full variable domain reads DVKVTQSSRYLVKRTGEKVFLECVQDMDHENMFWYRQDPGLGLRLIYFSYDVKMKEKGDIPEGYSVSREKKERFSLILESASTNQTSMYLCASSYTGGDEQYFGPGTRLTVT.

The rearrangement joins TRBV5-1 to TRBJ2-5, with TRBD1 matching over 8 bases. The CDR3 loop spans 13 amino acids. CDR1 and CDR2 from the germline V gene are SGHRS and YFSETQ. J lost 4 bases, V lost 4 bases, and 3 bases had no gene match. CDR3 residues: CASSLGTGETQYF. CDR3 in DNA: TGCGCCAGCAGCCTCGGGACAGGAGAGACCCAGTACTTC.

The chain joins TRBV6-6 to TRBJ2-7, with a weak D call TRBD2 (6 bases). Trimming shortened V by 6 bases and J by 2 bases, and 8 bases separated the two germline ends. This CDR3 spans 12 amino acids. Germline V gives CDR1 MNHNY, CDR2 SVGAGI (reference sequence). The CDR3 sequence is CASSGSTYEQYF. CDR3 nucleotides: TGTGCCAGCAGCGGGAGTACCTACGAGCAGTACTTC.

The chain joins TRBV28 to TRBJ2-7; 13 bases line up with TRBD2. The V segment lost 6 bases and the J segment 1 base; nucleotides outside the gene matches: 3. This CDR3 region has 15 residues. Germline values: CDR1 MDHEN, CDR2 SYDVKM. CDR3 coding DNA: TGTGCCAGCAGCCGGACTAGCGGGAGATCCTACGAGCAGTACTTC. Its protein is CASSRTSGRSYEQYF. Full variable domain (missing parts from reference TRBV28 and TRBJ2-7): DVKVTQSSRYLVKRTGEKVFLECVQDMDHENMFWYRQDPGLGLRLIYFSYDVKMKEKGDIPEGYSVSREKKERFSLILESASTNQTSMYLCASSRTSGRSYEQYFGPGTRLTVT.

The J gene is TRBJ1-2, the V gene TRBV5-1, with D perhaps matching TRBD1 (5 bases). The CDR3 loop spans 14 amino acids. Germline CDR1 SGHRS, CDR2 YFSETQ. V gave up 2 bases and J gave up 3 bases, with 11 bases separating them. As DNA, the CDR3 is TGCGCCAGCAGCTTCCCGGACATCGACTATGGCTACACCTTC. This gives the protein CASSFPDIDYGYTF.

CDR3 sequence reads: CASSSGGVETQYF. The DNA for the CDR3 is TGTGCCAGCAGTTCCGGGGGGGTGGAGACCCAGTACTTC. The rearrangement joins TRBV28 to TRBJ2-5; 8 nucleotides agree with TRBD2. This CDR3 region has 13 residues. The ends lost 4 bases at V and 5 bases at J; junction bases unmatched: 3. Germline V CDR1 and CDR2: MDHEN, SYDVKM.

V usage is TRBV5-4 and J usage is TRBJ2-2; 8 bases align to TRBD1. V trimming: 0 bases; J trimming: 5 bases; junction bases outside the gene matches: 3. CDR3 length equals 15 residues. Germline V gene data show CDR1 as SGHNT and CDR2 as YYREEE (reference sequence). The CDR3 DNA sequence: TGTGCCAGCAGCTTGGGGGGACAGGTAACCGGGGAGCTGTTTTTT. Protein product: CASSLGGQVTGELFF.

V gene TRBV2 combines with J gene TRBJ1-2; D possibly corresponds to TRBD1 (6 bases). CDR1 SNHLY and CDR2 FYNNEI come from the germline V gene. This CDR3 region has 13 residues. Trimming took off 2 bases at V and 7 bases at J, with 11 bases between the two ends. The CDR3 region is CASSEQQGVGYTF. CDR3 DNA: TGTGCCAGCAGTGAACAACAGGGTGTTGGCTACACCTTC.

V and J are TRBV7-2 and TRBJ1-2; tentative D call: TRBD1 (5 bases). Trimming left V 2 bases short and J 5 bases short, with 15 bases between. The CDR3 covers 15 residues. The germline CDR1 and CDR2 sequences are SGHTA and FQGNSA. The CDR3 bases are TGTGCCAGCAGCTTAACGGGGGGACTTGGGTATGGCTACACCTTC. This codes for CASSLTGGLGYGYTF.

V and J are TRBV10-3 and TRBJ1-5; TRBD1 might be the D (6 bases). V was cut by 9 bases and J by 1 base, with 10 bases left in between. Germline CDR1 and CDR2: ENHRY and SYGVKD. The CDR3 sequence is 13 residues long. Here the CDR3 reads CAIQGKSNQPQHF. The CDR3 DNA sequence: TGTGCCATACAGGGAAAGAGCAATCAGCCCCAGCATTTT.

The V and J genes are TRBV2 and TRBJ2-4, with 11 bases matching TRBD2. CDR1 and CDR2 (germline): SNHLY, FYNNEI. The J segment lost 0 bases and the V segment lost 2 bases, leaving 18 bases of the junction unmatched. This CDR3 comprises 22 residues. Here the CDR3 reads CASSESPDILAGGLLAKNIQYF. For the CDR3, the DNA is TGTGCCAGCAGTGAATCACCCGACATCCTAGCGGGAGGACTCTTAGCCAAAAACATTCAGTACTTC.

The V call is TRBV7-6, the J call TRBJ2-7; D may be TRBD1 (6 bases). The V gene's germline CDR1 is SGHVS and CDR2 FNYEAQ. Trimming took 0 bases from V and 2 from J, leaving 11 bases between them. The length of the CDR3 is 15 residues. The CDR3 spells CASSLAQGPTYEQYF. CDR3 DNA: TGTGCCAGCAGCTTAGCGCAGGGGCCTACCTACGAGCAGTACTTC.

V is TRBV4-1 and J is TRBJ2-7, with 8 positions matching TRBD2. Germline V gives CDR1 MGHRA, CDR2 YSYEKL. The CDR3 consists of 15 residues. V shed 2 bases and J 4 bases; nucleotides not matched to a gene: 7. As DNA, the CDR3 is TGCGCCAGCAGCCAACTAATTGCGGGAGGTTACGAGCAGTACTTC. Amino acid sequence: CASSQLIAGGYEQYF.

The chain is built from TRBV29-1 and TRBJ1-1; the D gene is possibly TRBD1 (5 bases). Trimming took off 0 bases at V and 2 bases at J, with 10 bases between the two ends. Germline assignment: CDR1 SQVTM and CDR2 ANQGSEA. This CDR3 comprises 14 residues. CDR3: CSVEDWGGNTEAFF. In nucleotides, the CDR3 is TGCAGCGTTGAAGATTGGGGCGGAAACACTGAAGCTTTCTTT.

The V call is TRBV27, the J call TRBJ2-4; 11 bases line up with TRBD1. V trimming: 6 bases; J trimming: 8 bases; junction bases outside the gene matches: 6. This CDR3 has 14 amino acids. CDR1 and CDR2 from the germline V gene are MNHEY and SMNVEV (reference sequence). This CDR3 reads CASRRTGGRDIQYF. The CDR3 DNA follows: TGTGCCAGCAGGAGGACAGGGGGCAGGGACATTCAGTACTTC.